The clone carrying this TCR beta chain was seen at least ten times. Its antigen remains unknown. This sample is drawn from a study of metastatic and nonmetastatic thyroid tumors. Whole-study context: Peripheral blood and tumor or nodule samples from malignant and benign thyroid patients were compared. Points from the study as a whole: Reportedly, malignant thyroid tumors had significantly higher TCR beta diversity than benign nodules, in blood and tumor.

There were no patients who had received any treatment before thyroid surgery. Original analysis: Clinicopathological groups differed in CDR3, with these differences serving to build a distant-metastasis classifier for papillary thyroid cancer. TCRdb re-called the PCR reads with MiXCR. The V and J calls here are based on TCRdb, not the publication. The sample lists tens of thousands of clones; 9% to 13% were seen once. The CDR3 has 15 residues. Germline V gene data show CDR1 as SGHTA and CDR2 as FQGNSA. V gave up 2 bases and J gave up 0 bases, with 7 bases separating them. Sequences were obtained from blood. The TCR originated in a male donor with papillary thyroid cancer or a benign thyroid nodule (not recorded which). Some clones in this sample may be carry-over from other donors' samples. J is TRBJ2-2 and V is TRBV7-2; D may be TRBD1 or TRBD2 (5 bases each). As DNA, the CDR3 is TGTGCCAGCAGCTTATTGGGGGCGAACACCGGGGAGCTGTTTTTT. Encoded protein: CASSLLGANTGELFF.